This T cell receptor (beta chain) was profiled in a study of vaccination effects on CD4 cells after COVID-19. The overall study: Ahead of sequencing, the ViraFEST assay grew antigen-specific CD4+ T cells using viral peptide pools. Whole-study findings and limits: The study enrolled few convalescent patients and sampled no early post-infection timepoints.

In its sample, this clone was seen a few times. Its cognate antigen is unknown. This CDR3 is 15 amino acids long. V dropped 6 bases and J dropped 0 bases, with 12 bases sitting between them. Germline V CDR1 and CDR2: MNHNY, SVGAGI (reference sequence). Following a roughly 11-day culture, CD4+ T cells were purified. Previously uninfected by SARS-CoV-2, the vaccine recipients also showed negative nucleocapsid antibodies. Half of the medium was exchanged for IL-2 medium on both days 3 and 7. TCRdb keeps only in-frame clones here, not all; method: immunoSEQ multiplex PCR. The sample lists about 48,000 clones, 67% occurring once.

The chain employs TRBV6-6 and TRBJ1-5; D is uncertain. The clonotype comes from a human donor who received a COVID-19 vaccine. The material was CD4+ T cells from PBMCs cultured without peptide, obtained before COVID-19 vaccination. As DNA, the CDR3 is TGTGCCAGCAGCCCTCCCGGGGATAGCAATCAGCCCCAGCATTTT. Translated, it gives CASSPPGDSNQPQHF.